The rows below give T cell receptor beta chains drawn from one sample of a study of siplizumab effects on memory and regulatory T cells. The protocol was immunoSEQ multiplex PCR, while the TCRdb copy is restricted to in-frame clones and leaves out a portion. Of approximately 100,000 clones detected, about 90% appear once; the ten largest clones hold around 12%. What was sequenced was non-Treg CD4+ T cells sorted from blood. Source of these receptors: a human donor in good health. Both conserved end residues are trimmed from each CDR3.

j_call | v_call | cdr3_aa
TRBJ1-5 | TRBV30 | AWSGRGLHNQPQH
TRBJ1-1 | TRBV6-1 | ASSEAGGVNTEAF
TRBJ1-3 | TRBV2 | ASSAVGAPPGNTIY
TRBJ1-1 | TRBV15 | ATSPPRWGQRENTEAF
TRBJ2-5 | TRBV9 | ASSGDGGKAETQY
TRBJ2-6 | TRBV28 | ASSLSRGANVLT
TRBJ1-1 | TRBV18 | ASSPVGAGTNTEAF
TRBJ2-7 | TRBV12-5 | ASGSDITAGISYEQY
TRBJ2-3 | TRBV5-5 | ASSSNVLTGGTDTQY
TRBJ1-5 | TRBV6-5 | ASSSRQGSFQPQH
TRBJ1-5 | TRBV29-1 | SVDRKDRGGQPQH
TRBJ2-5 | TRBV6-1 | ASTRSEGETQY
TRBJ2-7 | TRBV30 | AWRGVLAGVEQY
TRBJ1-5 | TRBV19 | ATEQGGRNQPQH
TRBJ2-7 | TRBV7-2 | ASSSSGRHEQY
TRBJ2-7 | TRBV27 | ASSLSAGIHEQY
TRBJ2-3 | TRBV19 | ASSMTDTQY
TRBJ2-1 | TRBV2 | ASSAGTGINEQF
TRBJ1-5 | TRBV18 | ASSRQGSNQPQH
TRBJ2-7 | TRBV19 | ASREREGLGEQY
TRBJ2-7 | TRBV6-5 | ASSYVGGPYEQY
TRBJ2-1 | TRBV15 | ATSRENGGEQF
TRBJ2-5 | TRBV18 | ASSPFMEETQY
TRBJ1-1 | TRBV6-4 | ASAGLASGTEAF
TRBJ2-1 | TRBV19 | ASSMVIAGSGEQF
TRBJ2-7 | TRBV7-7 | ASSLKVLLATCYEQY
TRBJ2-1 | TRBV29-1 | SVVAGVNYNEQF
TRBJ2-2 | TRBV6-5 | ASRRLAGGSGELF
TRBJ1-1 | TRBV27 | ASSLTTVDTEAF
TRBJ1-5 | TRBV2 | ASSATVSQPQH
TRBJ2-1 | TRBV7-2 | ASSPRTNRNEQF
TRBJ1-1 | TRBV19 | ASSIGGGGTEAF
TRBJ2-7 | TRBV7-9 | ASSSTTHFGTSGSYEQY
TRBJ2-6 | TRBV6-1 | ASRDRTGGANVLT
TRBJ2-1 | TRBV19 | ASRSSGRNEQF
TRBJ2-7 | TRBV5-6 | ASSPNSYEQY
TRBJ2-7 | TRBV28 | ASNDRYEQY
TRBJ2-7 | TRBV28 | ASRASWGPSYEQY
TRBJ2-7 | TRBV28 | ASRPSGIPTEQY
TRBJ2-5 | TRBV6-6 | ASSRQEGQETQY
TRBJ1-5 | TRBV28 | ASREGGEQPQH
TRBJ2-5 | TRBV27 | ASSFSRGRETQY
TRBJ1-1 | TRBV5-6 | ASSLVAAKAF
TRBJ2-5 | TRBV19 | ASSRQAGTSGRVGETQY
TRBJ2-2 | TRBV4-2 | ASSRRDRDPGELF
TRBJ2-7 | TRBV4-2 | ASSQATGTGSYEQY